These 32 T cell receptor beta chains were sequenced from one sample in a study of T cells after yellow fever vaccination. MiXCR, applied by TCRdb to the 5' RACE reads, yields one record per CDR3 protein. The data show more than 300,000 distinct CDR3 sequences, approximately 4.5% seen once. Sequenced material: PBMCs, taken 15 days after the yellow fever booster vaccination. All receptors derive from a man aged 18 to 35 who received the YFV17D yellow fever vaccine.

The chain recombines TRBV23-1 with TRBJ2-3, with 10 bases fitting TRBD1. TRBV23-1 is filed as an ORF, its function uncertain. CDR3 length equals 17 residues. The V segment lost 2 bases and the J segment 6 bases; nucleotides outside the gene matches: 11. For the CDR3, the DNA is TGCGCCAGCAGTCAAGAACCGGGACAGGGGAGAGGGGATACGCAGTATTTT. Its protein is CASSQEPGQGRGDTQYF.

Many counts were recorded for this clonotype. This sequence joins TRBV6-5 and TRBJ1-1; 8 positions agree with TRBD1. The CDR3 spans 13 residues. Germline V gene lookup returns CDR1 MNHEY and CDR2 SVGAGI. V lost 2 bases and J lost 10; bases outside the gene matches: 6. Written as DNA, the CDR3 is TGTGCCAGCAGTTACGGGACAGGAGTTCGAGCTTTCTTT. Encoded protein: CASSYGTGVRAFF.

Only a few counts were recorded for this clonotype. V is TRBV11-3 and J is TRBJ2-3; 15 bases agree with TRBD2. The CDR3 loop spans 18 amino acids. V gave up 5 bases and J gave up 2 bases; unmatched junction bases: 8. CDR1 is SGHNT, CDR2 YENEEA, per germline. The CDR3 DNA follows: TGTGCCAGCAGCGCCGGACTAGCGGGGGGGCATATCACAGATACGCAGTATTTT. This sequence encodes CASSAGLAGGHITDTQYF.

This chain connects TRBV13 to TRBJ1-2; D gene uncertain. This CDR3 comprises 15 residues. Germline V gene lookup returns CDR1 PRHDT and CDR2 FYEKMQ (reference sequence). Trimming shortened V by 1 base and J by 0 bases, and 9 bases separated the two germline ends. The CDR3 DNA follows: TGTGCCAGCAGCTTAGACGGACCAGCTAACTATGGCTACACCTTC. Its translation is CASSLDGPANYGYTF.

V is TRBV2 and J is TRBJ1-1; D not resolved. CDR1 is SNHLY, CDR2 FYNNEI, per germline. V shed 7 bases and J shed 1 base, with 10 bases lying between them. The CDR3 runs to 13 residues. Here the CDR3 reads CASILETNTEAFF. The CDR3 coding sequence is TGTGCCAGCATTTTAGAGACGAACACTGAAGCTTTCTTT.

The chain is built from TRBV6-6 and TRBJ2-1; D tentatively fits TRBD1 or TRBD2 (5 bases each). V dropped 4 bases and J dropped 9 bases, with 19 bases sitting between them. This CDR3 is built from 15 residues. Germline CDR1 is MNHNY and CDR2 is SVGAGI (reference sequence). The CDR3 region has the DNA TGTGCCAGCAGTTCCCTCTCCTTGGGGGTGAGTGAGCAGTTCTTC. It translates to CASSSLSLGVSEQFF.

This clonotype occurred many times. V and J are TRBV7-3 and TRBJ2-1, with TRBD1 as a possible D gene (6 bases). Trimming pared 4 bases from V and 9 bases from J, leaving 13 bases between. This CDR3 has 13 residues. Germline CDR1 SGHTA, CDR2 FQGTGA. Here the CDR3 DNA reads TGTGCCAGCAGCTCCGACAGGATGGCTGAGCAGTTCTTC. Translated: CASSSDRMAEQFF.

This clonotype was found many times. This chain connects TRBV7-9 to TRBJ1-1; the match to TRBD1 covers 10 bases. Germline values: CDR1 SEHNR, CDR2 FQNEAQ (reference sequence). The trim removed 5 bases at V and 7 bases at J, leaving 4 bases unmatched. This CDR3 spans 13 amino acids. CDR3 sequence: CASSPGTGVEAFF. For the CDR3, the DNA is TGTGCCAGCAGCCCTGGGACAGGGGTTGAAGCTTTCTTT.

In its sample, this clonotype was seen many times. The chain joins TRBV5-1 to TRBJ2-1, with TRBD1 matching over 7 bases. The length of the CDR3 is 12 residues. V shed 4 bases and J 7 bases; nucleotides not matched to a gene: 2. Looked up from germline, CDR1 is SGHRS and CDR2 is YFSETQ. DNA for the CDR3: TGCGCCAGCAGCGTGACAGGGAATGAGCAGTTCTTC. Translating gives CASSVTGNEQFF.

The V call is TRBV3-1, the J call TRBJ2-7, with TRBD1 identical over 9 bases. CDR3 length: 15 residues. J lost 4 bases, V lost 0 bases, and 4 bases had no gene match. CDR1 and CDR2 (germline): LGHDT, YNNKEL (reference sequence). CDR3 sequence reads: CASSQDRDREYEQYF. As DNA, the CDR3 is TGTGCCAGCAGCCAAGATCGGGACAGGGAGTACGAGCAGTACTTC.

This clonotype was counted many times. The chain combines TRBV25-1 with TRBJ2-7; 8 bases align to TRBD2. Germline values: CDR1 MGHDK, CDR2 SYGVNS. The CDR3 contains 14 residues. V was pared by 6 bases and J by 5 bases, with 9 bases of the junction left unmatched. The DNA for the CDR3 is TGTGCCAGCAGGCCGCTAGGACTAGCTAACGAGCAGTACGTC. It encodes CASRPLGLANEQYV.

This clonotype was seen at least ten times. The chain joins TRBV7-9 to TRBJ1-1; D remains ambiguous. This CDR3 comprises 12 residues. V shed 7 bases and J shed 10 bases, with 16 bases lying between them. The germline CDR1 and CDR2 sequences are SEHNR and FQNEAQ (reference sequence). The CDR3 loop is CASTSARVGAFF. CDR3 DNA: TGTGCCAGCACCTCGGCGAGGGTCGGAGCTTTCTTT.

The chain links TRBV7-3 to TRBJ1-2, with 8 bases that match TRBD1. The V gene's germline CDR1 is SGHTA and CDR2 FQGTGA. This CDR3 is 13 amino acids long. The junction had 7 bases not matched to a gene; V was cut back by 5 bases and J by 8 bases. The CDR3 spells CASSTGSGGGYTF. CDR3 nucleotide sequence: TGTGCCAGCAGCACTGGGTCAGGGGGCGGCTACACCTTC.

This clonotype was seen many times. Here the CDR3 DNA reads TGTGCCAGCTCCCCCCAGGGATACACTGAAGCTTTCTTT. Its translation: CASSPQGYTEAFF. V is TRBV16 and J is TRBJ1-1; D is perhaps TRBD1 (5 bases). Germline-derived CDR1 and CDR2 are KGHSY and FQNENV. V dropped 8 bases and J dropped 3 bases, with 13 bases sitting between them. The CDR3 is 13 residues long.

V usage is TRBV20-1 and J usage is TRBJ1-5, with a tentative D call TRBD1 (6 bases). Germline values: CDR1 DFQATT, CDR2 SNEGSKA (reference sequence). CDR3 length equals 16 residues. V lost 2 bases and J 6 bases, leaving 20 bases between the germline ends. CDR3 sequence reads: CSARLPLGGRIQPQHF. CDR3 DNA: TGCAGTGCTAGACTCCCTCTCGGGGGCAGGATTCAGCCCCAGCATTTT.

In its sample, this clonotype was seen a few times. This rearrangement joins TRBV20-1 to TRBJ2-1; 11 bases fit TRBD2. CDR3 size: 16 residues. CDR1 and CDR2 from the germline V gene are DFQATT and SNEGSKA (reference sequence). The junction had 11 bases not matched to a gene; V was cut back by 7 bases and J by 3 bases. CDR3 sequence: CSVMRLAGGNYNEQFF. As DNA, the CDR3 is TGCAGTGTTATGCGGCTAGCGGGGGGCAACTACAATGAGCAGTTCTTC.

This chain connects TRBV5-1 to TRBJ2-3; weak D call: TRBD1 (5 bases). CDR1 and CDR2 from the germline V gene are SGHRS and YFSETQ. V lost 4 bases to trimming and J lost 0 bases, with 15 bases between them. The CDR3 sequence is 16 residues long. DNA for the CDR3: TGCGCCAGCAGCAACCAGGGTTTGGCTAGCACAGATACGCAGTATTTT. The encoded protein is CASSNQGLASTDTQYF.

This clonotype showed up many times. The rearrangement joins TRBV4-2 to TRBJ1-4; TRBD1 might be the D (5 bases). V was pared by 4 bases and J by 0 bases, with 12 bases between. The V gene's germline CDR1 is LGHNA and CDR2 YNFKEQ. The CDR3 is 16 residues long. In nucleotides, the CDR3 is TGTGCCAGCAGCCCATGGGGGAAGGCAACTAATGAAAAACTGTTTTTT. Translated, it gives CASSPWGKATNEKLFF.

The V call is TRBV7-2, the J call TRBJ1-6, with 8 bases that match TRBD1. V lost 6 bases and J lost 5; bases outside the gene matches: 12. Looked up from germline, CDR1 is SGHTA and CDR2 is FQGNSA. The CDR3 runs 17 residues. CDR3 DNA: TGTGCCAGCAGTCTCTCCGGGACAGGCGCGGATAATTCACCCCTCCACTTT. Translation: CASSLSGTGADNSPLHF. Drawing the rest from reference TRBV7-2 and TRBJ1-6, the complete variable domain is GAGVSQSPSNKVTEKGKDVELRCDPISGHTALYWYRQSLGQGLEFLIYFQGNSAPDKSGLPSDRFSAERTGGSVSTLTIQRTQQEDSAVYLCASSLSGTGADNSPLHFGNGTRLTVT.

This clonotype was seen many times. The gene calls are TRBV20-1 and TRBJ1-2; 9 bases match TRBD1. Germline trimming cut 1 base from V and 3 bases from J; bases unmatched to any gene: 21. This CDR3 spans 20 amino acids. Germline-derived CDR1 and CDR2 are DFQATT and SNEGSKA (reference sequence). This CDR3 is CSARGAAPSTGGLWYYGYTF. The DNA for the CDR3 is TGCAGTGCTAGAGGGGCGGCACCTTCGACAGGGGGGCTTTGGTACTATGGCTACACCTTC.

This chain links TRBV3-1 with TRBJ2-3; D gene unclear. Germline V gene lookup returns CDR1 LGHDT and CDR2 YNNKEL (reference sequence). Trimming pared 0 bases from V and 11 bases from J, leaving 12 bases between. The CDR3 length is 13 residues. CDR3 nucleotides: TGTGCCAGCAGCCAAGATCGGGCAAGTAGGCAGTATTTT. Protein sequence: CASSQDRASRQYF.

A few counts support this clonotype. The chain combines TRBV7-2 with TRBJ2-2; the match to TRBD2 covers 16 bases. The CDR3 sequence is 18 residues long. J lost 7 bases, V lost 5 bases, and 10 bases had no gene match. Germline V gene lookup returns CDR1 SGHTA and CDR2 FQGNSA. CDR3 loop: CASSPTGTSGGAYGELFF. In DNA, the CDR3 is TGTGCCAGCAGCCCCACCGGGACTAGCGGGGGGGCCTACGGGGAGCTGTTTTTT.

CDR3 sequence (DNA): TGTGCCAGCTCACCGTACCCGGGACTCCCAGAGACCCAGTACTTC. It is translated as CASSPYPGLPETQYF. The chain links TRBV18 to TRBJ2-5; tentative D call: TRBD2 (6 bases). The CDR3 contains 15 residues. Germline CDR1 reads KGHSH; CDR2 reads LQKENI. Trimming left V 3 bases short and J 4 bases short, with 15 bases between. The full variable domain, completed using reference TRBV18 and TRBJ2-5, is NAGVMQNPRHLVRRRGQEARLRCSPMKGHSHVYWYRQLPEEGLKFMVYLQKENIIDESGMPKERFSAEFPKEGPSILRIQQVVRGDSAAYFCASSPYPGLPETQYFGPGTRLLVL.

The rearrangement joins TRBV7-2 to TRBJ1-2; 8 nucleotides line up with TRBD1. The V and J ends lost 3 bases and 6 bases, in that order; junction bases with no gene match: 6. Germline CDR1 reads SGHTA; CDR2 reads FQGNSA. The CDR3 has 14 amino acids. CDR3 loop: CASSFSGGGDGYTF. The CDR3 DNA is TGTGCCAGCAGCTTCTCAGGGGGCGGGGATGGCTACACCTTC.

The sample holds a few counts of this clonotype. The gene calls are TRBV12-3 or TRBV12-4 and TRBJ1-5; D not resolved. The CDR3 contains 14 residues. V dropped 3 bases and J dropped 7 bases, with 13 bases sitting between them. The CDR3 sequence is CASSFDGPDQPQHF. CDR3 sequence (DNA): TGTGCCAGCAGTTTTGATGGGCCGGACCAGCCCCAGCATTTT.

This clonotype was counted many times. The genes are TRBV4-3 and TRBJ2-1; D uncertain. From germline, CDR1 is LGHNA and CDR2 YSLEER. This CDR3 has 15 amino acids. V lost 1 base and J lost 7, with 14 bases in between. DNA of the CDR3: TGCGCCAGCAGCCAAGGGGTACTATTCTTGAATGAGCAGTTCTTC. It encodes CASSQGVLFLNEQFF.

This clonotype was picked up many times. This rearrangement joins TRBV5-6 to TRBJ2-7; D is possibly TRBD1 (6 bases). Germline CDR1 reads SGHDT; CDR2 reads YYEEEE. Trimming pared 0 bases from V and 3 bases from J, leaving 13 bases between. This CDR3 comprises 15 residues. In DNA, the CDR3 is TGTGCCAGCAGCTTGGCAGGGGTGAAGCTCTACGAGCAGTACGTC. Translating it yields CASSLAGVKLYEQYV.

There are many counts of this clonotype. This rearrangement joins TRBV20-1 to TRBJ1-2; D is perhaps TRBD1 (5 bases). Between the trimmed V and J ends, which lost 0 bases and 8 bases, there was a span of 10 bases. This CDR3 region has 12 residues. The V gene's germline CDR1 is DFQATT and CDR2 SNEGSKA (reference sequence). CDR3 in amino acids: CSARDSGNGYTF. As DNA, the CDR3 is TGCAGTGCTAGAGATTCAGGGAACGGCTACACCTTC.

The rearrangement joins TRBV9 to TRBJ1-6; possible D gene TRBD1, 5 bases. Germline CDR1 SGDLS, CDR2 YYNGEE. This CDR3 has 14 amino acids. V gave up 2 bases and J gave up 6 bases, with 9 bases separating them. CDR3: CASSVQGFNSPLHF. The DNA of the CDR3 is TGTGCCAGCAGCGTGCAGGGATTTAATTCACCCCTCCACTTT.

V usage is TRBV14 and J usage is TRBJ2-1; D perhaps matches TRBD2 (5 bases). Trimming pared 4 bases from V and 6 bases from J, leaving 16 bases between. Germline values: CDR1 SGHDN, CDR2 FVKESK. This CDR3 has 15 residues. CDR3 region: CASSPAGMVVNEQFF. The CDR3 DNA sequence: TGTGCCAGCAGCCCAGCCGGGATGGTGGTCAATGAGCAGTTCTTC.

The chain recombines TRBV7-2 with TRBJ2-2, with D uncertain. The V end lost 1 base, the J end lost 5 bases, and 8 bases lay between the germline ends. Germline CDR1 reads SGHTA; CDR2 reads FQGNSA. The CDR3 length is 14 residues. CDR3 residues: CASSLEWLTGELFF. CDR3 DNA: TGTGCCAGCAGCTTAGAGTGGTTAACCGGGGAGCTGTTTTTT.

This clonotype was seen a handful of times. The chain uses TRBV5-1 and TRBJ1-2; tentative D call: TRBD1 (5 bases). Germline V gives CDR1 SGHRS, CDR2 YFSETQ. The length of the CDR3 is 14 residues. V lost 5 bases and J lost 6, with 17 bases in between. The CDR3: CASRPDSGTDGYTF. DNA of the CDR3: TGCGCCAGCAGGCCGGACTCAGGGACCGATGGCTACACCTTC.